The 26 T cell receptor beta chains reported below all come from one sample, sequenced in a study of Graves' ophthalmopathy and Graves' hyperthyroidism. From RNA, the CDR3 regions of TCR beta chains were amplified and sequenced. Investigators did first-round RT-PCR with HTBI primers, then second-round multiplex PCR. TCRdb called the multiplex PCR reads again in MiXCR, with one record for every CDR3 protein. The table records some 390,000 distinct CDR3 sequences, around 19% of them present only once. The sequenced sample consisted of peripheral blood. These receptors all stem from a woman aged 18-29 years with Graves' ophthalmopathy.

The table lists this clonotype with many counts. This chain uses TRBV3-1 with TRBJ2-7; 10 bases agree with TRBD1. The germline CDR1 and CDR2 sequences are LGHDT and YNNKEL (reference sequence). CDR3 size: 14 residues. J was trimmed by 4 bases and V by 5 bases; bases with no gene match: 5. The CDR3 is CASSETGGAYEQYF. In nucleotides, the CDR3 is TGTGCCAGCAGCGAGACAGGGGGCGCGTACGAGCAGTACTTC.

This clonotype came up many times. One end of the junction does not line up with germline, which may come from a read error. The chain uses TRBV6-8 and TRBJ2-6; TRBD2 agrees at 7 bases. Looked up from germline, CDR1 is MNHGY and CDR2 is SAAAGT. This CDR3 is built from 19 residues. CDR3 sequence reads: CASSSAVSGILPGANVPTF. The CDR3 coding sequence is TGTGCCAGCAGTTCCGCCGTCAGCGGGATTCTCCCTGGGGCCAACGTCCCGACTTTC.

This clonotype was detected many times. CDR3 nucleotides: TGTGCCAGCACCCAGTCCAGGGGGCATGACACTGAAGCTTTCTTT. Residues: CASTQSRGHDTEAFF. The V gene is TRBV6-2 or TRBV6-3, the J gene TRBJ1-1; 8 bases agree with TRBD1. Trimming removed 7 bases from V and 3 bases from J; junction bases left unmatched: 10. The CDR3 has 15 residues. Germline V lookup: CDR1 MNHEY, CDR2 SVGEGT.

This clonotype occurred many times. V gene TRBV6-5 combines with J gene TRBJ2-7; D remains ambiguous. The ends were cut back, 2 bases at V and 2 bases at J, with 7 bases in the middle. The CDR3 is made up of 13 amino acids. CDR1 is MNHEY, CDR2 SVGAGI, per germline. The CDR3 DNA sequence: TGTGCCAGCAGTTACGCGGTCGCCTACGAGCAGTACTTC. This encodes CASSYAVAYEQYF.

The chain links TRBV6-2 or TRBV6-3 to TRBJ1-3; D is ambiguous. The V end lost 6 bases, the J end lost 4 bases, and 13 bases lay between the germline ends. Germline CDR1 MNHEY, CDR2 SVGEGT. The CDR3 loop spans 14 amino acids. The CDR3 here is CASSQPLGGNTIYF. The CDR3 DNA is TGTGCCAGCAGCCAGCCACTGGGCGGAAACACCATATATTTT.

V and J are TRBV9 and TRBJ2-5; TRBD2 matches at 13 bases. Germline CDR1 reads SGDLS; CDR2 reads YYNGEE. This CDR3 has 16 amino acids. The V segment lost 4 bases and the J segment 4 bases; nucleotides outside the gene matches: 7. The CDR3: CASSNRLAGGPETQYF. The CDR3 DNA is TGTGCCAGCAGCAACCGACTAGCGGGAGGCCCAGAGACCCAGTACTTC.

At least ten counts were recorded for this clonotype. V and J are TRBV28 and TRBJ2-7; D gene unclear. The CDR3 consists of 13 residues. CDR1 is MDHEN, CDR2 SYDVKM, per germline. Trimming removed 5 bases at V and 5 bases at J, with 13 bases between. CDR3 in DNA: TGTGCCAGCAGTCCCCCCCCTTTAAACGAGCAGTACTTC. This gives the protein CASSPPPLNEQYF.

This clonotype was recorded many times. V and J are TRBV4-3 and TRBJ2-7; 9 bases agree with TRBD2. This CDR3 comprises 18 residues. Per germline, CDR1 LGHNA and CDR2 YSLEER. Trimming removed 2 bases from V and 0 bases from J; junction bases left unmatched: 11. CDR3 nucleotide sequence: TGCGCCAGCAGCCAACACCCCTGGACTAGCGCGAGCTCCTACGAGCAGTACTTC. Translated, it gives CASSQHPWTSASSYEQYF.

This clonotype occurred many times. The V call is TRBV15, the J call TRBJ2-7, with 14 nucleotides matching TRBD2. V shed 3 bases and J 5 bases; nucleotides not matched to a gene: 3. CDR1 and CDR2 from the germline V gene are LNHNV and YYDKDF (reference sequence). The CDR3 has 15 amino acids. CDR3 nucleotide sequence: TGTGCCACCAGCAGCTCGGGACTAGCGGGAGACGAGCAGTACTTC. Its translation: CATSSSGLAGDEQYF.

The genes are TRBV7-9 and TRBJ1-2; 9 bases are shared with TRBD1. V was pared by 5 bases and J by 8 bases, with 9 bases of the junction left unmatched. This CDR3 has 14 amino acids. Germline-derived CDR1 and CDR2 are SEHNR and FQNEAQ (reference sequence). The CDR3 protein is CASSPGTGSRGYTF. Written as DNA, the CDR3 is TGTGCCAGCAGCCCCGGGACAGGGTCTCGCGGCTACACCTTC.

This chain links TRBV5-1 with TRBJ1-6; 10 nucleotides line up with TRBD1. The CDR3 runs to 14 residues. Germline V gene data show CDR1 as SGHRS and CDR2 as YFSETQ. Trimming removed 4 bases from V and 19 bases from J; junction bases left unmatched: 14. This chain's CDR3 is CASSEGQGNSPIHF. The DNA of the CDR3 is TGCGCCAGCAGCGAGGGACAGGGGAATTCACCCATTCACTTT. Full variable domain (missing parts from reference TRBV5-1 and TRBJ1-6): KAGVTQTPRYLIKTRGQQVTLSCSPISGHRSVSWYQQTPGQGLQFLFEYFSETQRNKGNFPGRFSGRQFSNSRSEMNVSTLELGDSALYLCASSEGQGNSPIHFGNGTRLTVT.

This clonotype showed up many times. The V gene is TRBV6-5, the J gene TRBJ2-7; TRBD1 is a possible D gene (6 bases). Trimming cost V 4 bases and J 2 bases, with 15 bases left between them. Germline V gene sequence: CDR1 MNHEY, CDR2 SVGAGI. CDR3 length: 15 amino acids. CDR3 coding DNA: TGTGCCAGCAGTTCTCAGGGGAGAGGGACCTACGAGCAGTACTTC. It codes for CASSSQGRGTYEQYF.

In its sample, this clonotype was seen many times. The chain is built from TRBV11-2 and TRBJ2-5; D remains unclear. Germline V gives CDR1 SGHAT, CDR2 FQNNGV. Trimming pared 7 bases from V and 4 bases from J, leaving 19 bases between. The CDR3 extends over 15 amino acids. The CDR3 here is CASTRHGPRLETQYF. The CDR3 region has the DNA TGTGCCAGCACCCGTCACGGCCCCCGGCTAGAGACCCAGTACTTC.

This clonotype was seen ten or more times. The V and J genes are TRBV29-1 and TRBJ2-7; 12 bases align to TRBD1. J gave up 5 bases and V 6 bases, and 11 bases lay outside the gene matches. Germline V gives CDR1 SQVTM, CDR2 ANQGSEA. The CDR3 is 15 residues long. In DNA form, the CDR3 reads TGCAGCGTAAAATGGTGGGACAGGGGGCGAAACGAGCAGTACTTC. Translating gives CSVKWWDRGRNEQYF.

V and J are TRBV7-2 and TRBJ1-2, with a weak D call TRBD1 (6 bases). Germline V gene lookup returns CDR1 SGHTA and CDR2 FQGNSA. The CDR3 runs 15 residues. Trimming left V 1 base short and J 8 bases short, with 17 bases between. The CDR3 sequence is CASSLGKGGTRGYTF. In DNA form, the CDR3 reads TGTGCCAGCAGCTTAGGCAAGGGGGGCACTCGCGGCTACACCTTC.

Ten or more counts support this clonotype. The chain has TRBV12-3 or TRBV12-4 and TRBJ1-6, with no clear D. This CDR3 has 12 amino acids. The V end lost 7 bases, the J end lost 6 bases, and 7 bases lay between the germline ends. The CDR3, as DNA: TGTGCCAGCACCACTCTTAATTCACCCCTCCACTTT. Translating it yields CASTTLNSPLHF.

This clonotype was seen ten or more times. The chain joins TRBV4-3 to TRBJ1-1; D gene ambiguous. The CDR3 covers 13 residues. In germline, CDR1 is LGHNA, CDR2 YSLEER. Trimming took off 4 bases at V and 0 bases at J, with 6 bases between the two ends. The CDR3 DNA reads as TGCGCCAGCAGCCGGGCCCTGAACACTGAAGCTTTCTTT. Amino acid sequence: CASSRALNTEAFF.

At least ten counts were recorded for this clonotype. The chain recombines TRBV27 with TRBJ2-7; D is undetermined. Germline V lookup: CDR1 MNHEY, CDR2 SMNVEV (reference sequence). Trimming took off 3 bases at V and 0 bases at J, with 15 bases between the two ends. This CDR3 has 16 amino acids. CDR3 amino acids: CASSFGGDPISYEQYF. In nucleotides, the CDR3 is TGTGCCAGCAGTTTCGGTGGGGATCCAATCTCCTACGAGCAGTACTTC.

This clonotype has at least ten counts. V and J are TRBV28 and TRBJ2-7; a weak D match, TRBD1 (5 bases). The V gene lost 1 base and the J gene lost 6 bases, with 16 bases spanning the gap. Looked up from germline, CDR1 is MDHEN and CDR2 is SYDVKM. The CDR3 is 15 amino acids. CDR3 loop: CASSLLNGRVGEQYF. The CDR3 DNA follows: TGTGCCAGCAGTTTATTAAATGGCAGGGTGGGCGAGCAGTACTTC. Based on the CDR3 plus reference TRBV28 and TRBJ2-7, the full variable domain is DVKVTQSSRYLVKRTGEKVFLECVQDMDHENMFWYRQDPGLGLRLIYFSYDVKMKEKGDIPEGYSVSREKKERFSLILESASTNQTSMYLCASSLLNGRVGEQYFGPGTRLTVT.

This clonotype was detected many times. This rearrangement joins TRBV6-1 to TRBJ1-1, with D possibly matching TRBD1 (6 bases). V was clipped by 7 bases and J by 1 base, with 19 bases between them. Germline V gene lookup returns CDR1 MNHNS and CDR2 SASEGT. The CDR3 has 16 residues. The CDR3 reads CASNRRGSEGNTEAFF. For the CDR3, the DNA is TGTGCCAGCAACCGCAGGGGCTCAGAAGGGAACACTGAAGCTTTCTTT.

The rearrangement links TRBV6-1 to TRBJ1-5; tentative D call: TRBD1 (5 bases). Germline V CDR1 and CDR2: MNHNS, SASEGT. This CDR3 has 14 residues. The V end was cut by 6 bases, the J end by 3 bases, with 12 bases between. Here the CDR3 reads CASRDRGFNQPQHF. CDR3 nucleotide sequence: TGTGCCAGCAGAGATAGGGGTTTCAATCAGCCCCAGCATTTT.

This clonotype was seen many times. The chain couples TRBV6-1 to TRBJ1-2; D might be TRBD1 (5 bases). Trimming removed 2 bases from V and 7 bases from J, with 11 bases in between. From germline, CDR1 is MNHNS and CDR2 SASEGT. The CDR3 runs 13 residues. Here the CDR3 DNA reads TGTGCCAGCAGTGAAAGTAACCAGGGTGGCTACACCTTC. It codes for CASSESNQGGYTF.

This clonotype occurred many times. The chain combines TRBV7-3 with TRBJ2-7; 12 bases align to TRBD1. This CDR3 has 14 amino acids. Germline V gene lookup returns CDR1 SGHTA and CDR2 FQGTGA. V trimming: 5 bases; J trimming: 8 bases; junction bases outside the gene matches: 7. CDR3 nucleotide sequence: TGTGCCAGCAGCCCCGGGGGGACAGGGGGCCAGCAGTACTTC. The encoded protein is CASSPGGTGGQQYF. Filled out from reference TRBV7-3 and TRBJ2-7, the complete variable domain reads GAGVSQTPSNKVTEKGKYVELRCDPISGHTALYWYRQSLGQGPEFLIYFQGTGAADDSGLPNDRFFAVRPEGSVSTLKIQRTERGDSAVYLCASSPGGTGGQQYFGPGTRLTVT.

There are many counts of this clonotype. DNA for the CDR3: TGTGCCAGCAGCTTAACTCATCAGATGAACACTGAAGCTTTCTTT. It specifies CASSLTHQMNTEAFF. The gene calls are TRBV7-9 and TRBJ1-1; D not resolved. Trimming took 2 bases from V and 0 from J, leaving 10 bases between them. The CDR3 consists of 15 residues. Germline V gene sequence: CDR1 SEHNR, CDR2 FQNEAQ (reference sequence).

This clonotype was detected ten times or more. The genes are TRBV20-1 and TRBJ2-5; TRBD2 is a possible D gene (6 bases). V was shortened by 6 bases and J by 5 bases, with 16 bases between the two germline ends. The CDR3 is 13 amino acids. CDR1 and CDR2 from the germline V gene are DFQATT and SNEGSKA (reference sequence). CDR3 region: CSAFSGTQETQYF. The CDR3, as DNA: TGCAGTGCCTTTAGCGGCACTCAGGAGACCCAGTACTTC.

This clonotype was counted many times. The genes are TRBV11-2 and TRBJ2-7; D is possibly TRBD1 (6 bases). Between the trimmed V and J ends, which lost 6 bases and 6 bases, there was a span of 18 bases. Germline-derived CDR1 and CDR2 are SGHAT and FQNNGV. The CDR3 length is 14 residues. DNA of the CDR3: TGTGCCAGCAGATTAAGGAACAGGGCAGGCGAGCAGTACTTC. It yields the protein CASRLRNRAGEQYF.